This T cell receptor (beta chain) originates from a study of cytomegalovirus exposure and HLA in healthy donors. Comment on this clone: The antigen remains undetermined.

Study-wide results and caveats: In an earlier analysis, in under 700 donors, most V segments appeared productive either ~87% or ~30% of the time.

The CDR3 has 15 amino acids. Unmatched junction bases numbered 1, after V lost 2 bases and J lost 2 bases. The germline CDR1 and CDR2 sequences are SGHTA and FQGTGA. Primers for the PCR totalled 60 Vbeta and 13 Jbeta. Original handling: Later analysis identified tens of millions of unique TCR beta chains, about 10 million shared. Method: immunoSEQ multiplex PCR; TCRdb's copy keeps in-frame clones and lacks some. Clone size and the V and J calls come from that table; the DNA yielded D and trimming. Of 150,000 to 200,000 clones listed, roughly four fifths are singletons. The sample consisted of PBMCs. The TCR originated in a woman aged 18 to 35 in good health and CMV-seropositive. The chain recombines TRBV7-3 with TRBJ2-3; TRBD1 aligns across 10 bases. In nucleotides, the CDR3 is TGTGCCAGCAGCTTAGGACAGGGGGACACAGATACGCAGTATTTT. Protein product: CASSLGQGDTDTQYF.